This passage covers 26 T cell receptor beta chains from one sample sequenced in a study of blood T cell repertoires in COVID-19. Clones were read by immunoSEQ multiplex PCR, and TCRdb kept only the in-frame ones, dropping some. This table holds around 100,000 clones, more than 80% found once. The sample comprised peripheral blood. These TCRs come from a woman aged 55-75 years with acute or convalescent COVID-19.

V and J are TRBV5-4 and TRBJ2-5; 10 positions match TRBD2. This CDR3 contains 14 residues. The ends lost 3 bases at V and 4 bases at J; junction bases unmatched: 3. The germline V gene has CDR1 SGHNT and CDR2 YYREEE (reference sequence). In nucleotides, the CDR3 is TGTGCCAGCAGCTCAAGACTAGCGGGAGAGACCCAGTACTTC. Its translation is CASSSRLAGETQYF. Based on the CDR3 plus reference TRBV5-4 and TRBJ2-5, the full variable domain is ETGVTQSPTHLIKTRGQQVTLRCSSQSGHNTVSWYQQALGQGPQFIFQYYREEENGRGNFPPRFSGLQFPNYSSELNVNALELDDSALYLCASSSRLAGETQYFGPGTRLLVL.

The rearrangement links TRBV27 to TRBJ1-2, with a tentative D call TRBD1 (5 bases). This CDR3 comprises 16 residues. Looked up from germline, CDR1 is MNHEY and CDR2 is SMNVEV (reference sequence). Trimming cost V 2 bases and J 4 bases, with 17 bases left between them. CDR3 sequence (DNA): TGTGCCAGCAGTTTACGTTACGGCAGGGAGGCCTATGGCTACACCTTC. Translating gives CASSLRYGREAYGYTF.

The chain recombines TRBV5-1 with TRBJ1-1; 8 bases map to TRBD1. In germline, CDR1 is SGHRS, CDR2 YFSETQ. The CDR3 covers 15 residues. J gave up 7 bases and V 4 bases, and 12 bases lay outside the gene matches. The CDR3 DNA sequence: TGCGCCAGCAGCAGCCAAATCAGGGGGCAGGATGAAGCTTTCTTT. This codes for CASSSQIRGQDEAFF.

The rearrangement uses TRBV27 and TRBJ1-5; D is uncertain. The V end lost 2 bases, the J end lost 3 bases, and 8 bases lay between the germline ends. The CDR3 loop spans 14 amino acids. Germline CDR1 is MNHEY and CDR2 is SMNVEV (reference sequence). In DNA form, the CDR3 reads TGTGCCAGCAGTTTAGCGGGATTCAATCAGCCCCAGCATTTT. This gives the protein CASSLAGFNQPQHF.

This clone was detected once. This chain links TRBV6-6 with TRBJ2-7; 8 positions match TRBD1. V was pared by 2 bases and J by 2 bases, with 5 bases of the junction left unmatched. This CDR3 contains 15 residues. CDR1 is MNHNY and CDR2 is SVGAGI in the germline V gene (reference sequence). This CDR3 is CASSYGTGYAYEQYF. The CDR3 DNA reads TGTGCCAGCAGTTACGGGACAGGATACGCCTACGAGCAGTACTTC.

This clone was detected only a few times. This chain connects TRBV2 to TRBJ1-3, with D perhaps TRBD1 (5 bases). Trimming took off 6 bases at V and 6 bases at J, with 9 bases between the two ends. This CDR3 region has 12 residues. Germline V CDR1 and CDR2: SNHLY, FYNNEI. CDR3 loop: CASRTEENTIYF. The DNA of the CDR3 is TGTGCCAGCAGGACAGAAGAAAACACCATATATTTT. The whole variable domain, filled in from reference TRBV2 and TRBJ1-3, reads EPEVTQTPSHQVTQMGQEVILRCVPISNHLYFYWYRQILGQKVEFLVSFYNNEISEKSEIFDDQFSVERPDGSNFTLKIRSTKLEDSAMYFCASRTEENTIYFGEGSWLTVV.

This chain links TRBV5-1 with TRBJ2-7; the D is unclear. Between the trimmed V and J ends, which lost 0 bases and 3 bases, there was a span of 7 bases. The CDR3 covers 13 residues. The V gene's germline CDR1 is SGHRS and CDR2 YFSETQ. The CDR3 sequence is CASSLGYSYEQYF. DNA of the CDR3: TGCGCCAGCAGCTTGGGGTATAGCTACGAGCAGTACTTC.

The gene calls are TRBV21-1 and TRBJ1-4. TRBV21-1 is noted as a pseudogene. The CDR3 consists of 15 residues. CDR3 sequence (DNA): TGTGCCAGCAGCAAAGGGAGCGGGGAGAATGAAAAACTGTTTTTT. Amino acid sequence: CASSKGSGENEKLFF.

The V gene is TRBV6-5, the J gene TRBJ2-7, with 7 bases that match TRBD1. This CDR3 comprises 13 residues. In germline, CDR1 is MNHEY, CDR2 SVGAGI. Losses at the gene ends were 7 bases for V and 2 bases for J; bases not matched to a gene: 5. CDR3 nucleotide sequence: TGTGCCAGCAAGCAGACAGGGACCTACGAGCAGTACGTC. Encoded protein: CASKQTGTYEQYV.

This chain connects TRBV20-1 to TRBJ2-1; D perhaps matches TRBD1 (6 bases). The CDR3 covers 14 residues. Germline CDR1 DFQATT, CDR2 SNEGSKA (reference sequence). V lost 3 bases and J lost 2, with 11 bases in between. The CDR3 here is CSASRGTTYNEQFF. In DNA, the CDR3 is TGCAGTGCTAGTAGAGGGACAACCTACAATGAGCAGTTCTTC.

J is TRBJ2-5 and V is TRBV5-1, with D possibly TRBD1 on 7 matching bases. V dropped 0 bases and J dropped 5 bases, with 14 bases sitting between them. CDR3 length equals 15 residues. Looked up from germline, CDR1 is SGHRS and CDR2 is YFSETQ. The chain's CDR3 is CASSLGQGDSETQYF. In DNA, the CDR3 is TGCGCCAGCAGCTTGGGTCAGGGGGACTCGGAGACCCAGTACTTC.

CDR3 sequence: CASSESRQGFLDEQFF. The CDR3 DNA follows: TGCGCCAGCAGTGAGTCGAGACAGGGGTTTTTGGATGAGCAGTTCTTC. The chain links TRBV10-1 to TRBJ2-1; 8 bases align to TRBD1. There are 16 residues in the CDR3. Germline V CDR1 and CDR2: WNHNN, SYGVQD (reference sequence). V shed 0 bases, J shed 8 bases, and the junction held 9 bases outside the gene matches.

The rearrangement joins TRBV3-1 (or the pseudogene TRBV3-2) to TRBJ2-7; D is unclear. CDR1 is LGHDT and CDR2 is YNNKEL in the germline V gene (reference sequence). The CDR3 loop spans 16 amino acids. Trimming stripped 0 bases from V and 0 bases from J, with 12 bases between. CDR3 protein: CASSQDPPPSSYEQYF. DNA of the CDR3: TGTGCCAGCAGCCAAGACCCACCTCCGAGCTCCTACGAGCAGTACTTC.

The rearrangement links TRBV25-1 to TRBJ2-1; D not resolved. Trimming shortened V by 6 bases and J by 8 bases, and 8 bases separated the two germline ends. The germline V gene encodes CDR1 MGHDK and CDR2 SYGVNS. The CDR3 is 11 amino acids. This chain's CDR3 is CASRRLYEQFF. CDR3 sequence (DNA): TGTGCCAGCAGACGACTCTATGAGCAGTTCTTC. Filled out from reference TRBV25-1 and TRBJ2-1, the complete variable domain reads EADIYQTPRYLVIGTGKKITLECSQTMGHDKMYWYQQDPGMELHLIHYSYGVNSTEKGDLSSESTVSRIRTEHFPLTLESARPSHTSQYLCASRRLYEQFFGPGTRLTVL.

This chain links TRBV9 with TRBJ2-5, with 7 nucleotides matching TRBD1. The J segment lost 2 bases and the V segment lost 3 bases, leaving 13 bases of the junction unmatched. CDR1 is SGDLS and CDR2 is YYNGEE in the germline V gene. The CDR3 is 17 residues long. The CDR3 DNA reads TGTGCCAGCAGCGGCGTCCGCCGGGACAGTCAACAAGAGACCCAGTACTTC. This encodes CASSGVRRDSQQETQYF.

The CDR3 coding sequence is TGTGCCACCAGTGATTCCCGCAGGGGAACGACCGGGGAGCTGTTTTTT. It is translated as CATSDSRRGTTGELFF. The chain couples TRBV24-1 to TRBJ2-2; D may be TRBD1 (6 bases). Trimming left V 2 bases short and J 5 bases short, with 14 bases between. The length of the CDR3 is 16 residues. CDR1 is KGHDR and CDR2 is SFDVKD in the germline V gene.

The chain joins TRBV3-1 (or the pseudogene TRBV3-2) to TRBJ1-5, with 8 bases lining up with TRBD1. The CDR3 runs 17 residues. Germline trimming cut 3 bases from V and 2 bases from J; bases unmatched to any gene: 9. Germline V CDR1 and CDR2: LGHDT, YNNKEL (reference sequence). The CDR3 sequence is CASSHGSPGQGNQPQHF. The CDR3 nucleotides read TGTGCCAGCAGCCACGGTTCGCCGGGACAGGGCAATCAGCCCCAGCATTTT.

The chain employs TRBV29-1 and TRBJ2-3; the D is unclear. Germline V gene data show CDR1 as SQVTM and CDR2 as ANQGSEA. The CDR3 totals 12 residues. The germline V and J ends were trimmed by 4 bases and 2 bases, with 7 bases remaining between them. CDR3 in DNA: TGCAGCGTTGTAATGTACACAGATACGCAGTATTTT. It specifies CSVVMYTDTQYF.

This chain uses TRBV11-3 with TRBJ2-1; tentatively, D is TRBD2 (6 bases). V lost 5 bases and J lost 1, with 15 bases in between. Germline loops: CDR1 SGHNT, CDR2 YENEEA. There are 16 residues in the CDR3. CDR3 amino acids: CASSLTGDFSYNEQFF. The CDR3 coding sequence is TGTGCCAGCAGCCTTACCGGGGACTTTTCCTACAATGAGCAGTTCTTC. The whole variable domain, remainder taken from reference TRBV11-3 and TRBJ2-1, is EAGVVQSPRYKIIEKKQPVAFWCNPISGHNTLYWYLQNLGQGPELLIRYENEEAVDDSQLPKDRFSAERLKGVDSTLKIQPAELGDSAVYLCASSLTGDFSYNEQFFGPGTRLTVL.

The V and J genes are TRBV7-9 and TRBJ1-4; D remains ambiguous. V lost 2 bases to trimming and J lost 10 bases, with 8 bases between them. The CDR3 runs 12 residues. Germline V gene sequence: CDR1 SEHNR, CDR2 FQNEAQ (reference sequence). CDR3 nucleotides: TGTGCCAGCAGCTTAATCGGAGGAAAACTGTTTTTT. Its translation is CASSLIGGKLFF.

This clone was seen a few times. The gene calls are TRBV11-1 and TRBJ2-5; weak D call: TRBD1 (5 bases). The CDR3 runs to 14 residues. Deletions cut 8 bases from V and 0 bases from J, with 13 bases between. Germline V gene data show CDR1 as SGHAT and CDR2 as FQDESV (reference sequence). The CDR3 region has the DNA TGTGCCAGCGGTAGGCCAGGGTACCAAGAGACCCAGTACTTC. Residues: CASGRPGYQETQYF.

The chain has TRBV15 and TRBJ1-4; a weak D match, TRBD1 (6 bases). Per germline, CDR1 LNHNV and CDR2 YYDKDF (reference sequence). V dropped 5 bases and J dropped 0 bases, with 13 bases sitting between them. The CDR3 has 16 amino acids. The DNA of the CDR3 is TGTGCCACCAGCGGCGGACAGACAACAACTAATGAAAAACTGTTTTTT. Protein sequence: CATSGGQTTTNEKLFF.

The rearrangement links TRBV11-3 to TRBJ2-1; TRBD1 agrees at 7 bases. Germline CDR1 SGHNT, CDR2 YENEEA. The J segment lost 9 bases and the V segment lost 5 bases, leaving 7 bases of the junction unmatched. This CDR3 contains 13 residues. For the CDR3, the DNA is TGTGCCAGCAGCCCTCACAGGGGTAGTGAGCAGTTCTTC. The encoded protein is CASSPHRGSEQFF.

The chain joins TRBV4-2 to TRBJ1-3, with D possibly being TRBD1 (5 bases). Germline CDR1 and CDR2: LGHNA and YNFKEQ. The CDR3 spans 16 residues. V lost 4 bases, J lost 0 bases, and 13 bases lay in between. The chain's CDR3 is CASSPQTGYSGNTIYF. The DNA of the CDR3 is TGTGCCAGCAGCCCTCAAACAGGCTACTCTGGAAACACCATATATTTT.

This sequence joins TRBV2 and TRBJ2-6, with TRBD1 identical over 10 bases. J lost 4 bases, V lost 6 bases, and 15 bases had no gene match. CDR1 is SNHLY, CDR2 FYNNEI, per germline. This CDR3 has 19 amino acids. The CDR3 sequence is CASSPIAGTGALGANVLTF. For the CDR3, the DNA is TGTGCCAGCAGCCCAATTGCCGGGACAGGGGCCCTGGGGGCCAACGTCCTGACTTTC. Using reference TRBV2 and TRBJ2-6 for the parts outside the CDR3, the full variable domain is EPEVTQTPSHQVTQMGQEVILRCVPISNHLYFYWYRQILGQKVEFLVSFYNNEISEKSEIFDDQFSVERPDGSNFTLKIRSTKLEDSAMYFCASSPIAGTGALGANVLTFGAGSRLTVL.

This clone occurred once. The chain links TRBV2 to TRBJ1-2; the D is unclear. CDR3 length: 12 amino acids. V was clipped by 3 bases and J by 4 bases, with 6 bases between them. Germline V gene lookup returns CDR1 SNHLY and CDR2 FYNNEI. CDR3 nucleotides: TGTGCCAGCAGTGAGTTCATCTATGGCTACACCTTC. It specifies CASSEFIYGYTF.